A selection of T cell receptor beta chains follows, all from one sample in a study of T cell changes during pregnancy in multiple sclerosis. Some clones are missing from TCRdb's copy, which holds only in-frame ones; the method was immunoSEQ multiplex PCR. The repertoire includes 83,000 or so clones, around 94% of them detected once, and around 1.7% sits in the top ten. The material was peripheral blood, obtained after pregnancy. These receptors came from a female donor in good health, enrolled as a control in a pregnancy study. Both conserved end residues are part of each CDR3. A D gene is named only where the DNA matches it firmly. Clone size is stated in some rows and not others, as once, few, many or a class when expanded.

D gene	clone size	V gene	J gene	CDR3 DNA	CDR3 protein
-	-	TRBV9	TRBJ1-3	TGTGCCAGCAGCGTATACTCAGGGTCTGGAAACACCATATATTTT	CASSVYSGSGNTIYF
-	-	TRBV28	TRBJ2-7	TGTGCCAGCAGCCGGACTGTACCCTACGAGCAGTACTTC	CASSRTVPYEQYF
-	-	TRBV18	TRBJ2-2	TGTGCCAGCTCACCACCGGGGGCTGCGAACACCGGGGAGCTGTTTTTT	CASSPPGAANTGELFF
TRBD1	-	TRBV30	TRBJ1-5	TGTGCCTGGAGTGCCGGGACAGGGAGTAATCAGCCCCAGCATTTT	CAWSAGTGSNQPQHF
-	-	TRBV6-1	TRBJ2-7	TGTGCCAGCAGCATCACACCTCTTCCGACCTACGAGCAGTACTTC	CASSITPLPTYEQYF
-	-	TRBV15	TRBJ2-6	TGTGCCACCAGTCTAGCGTACGCTGGGGCCAACGTCCTGACTTTC	CATSLAYAGANVLTF
-	once	TRBV7-9	TRBJ1-2	TGTGCCAGCAGCTTAGACATCGATTTCGGGGGCTACACCTTC	CASSLDIDFGGYTF
TRBD1	-	TRBV6-1	TRBJ2-7	TGTGCCAGCAGTGAAGGGACAGGCAGCTACGAGCAGTACTTC	CASSEGTGSYEQYF
TRBD1	-	TRBV4-1	TRBJ1-2	TGCGCCAGCAGCCAATCTACCGCGACAGGGGTCGACTATGGCTACACCTTC	CASSQSTATGVDYGYTF
TRBD1	-	TRBV27	TRBJ2-2	TGTGCCAGCACCACCCCCTTGGGACAGGCTAACACCGGGGAGCTGTTTTTT	CASTTPLGQANTGELFF